The sequence of this T cell receptor (beta chain) was determined in a study of blood T cells in healthy people across ages. About the research overall: Using template switching, researchers captured about one barcoded beta molecule for each two T cells. Study results and caveats: No conclusive comparison of naive versus antigen-experienced cells was possible with unsorted PBMCs.

PBMCs were isolated at a quantity of at least 6 million per sample. V lost 6 bases, J lost 9 bases, and 10 bases stayed unmatched. The CDR3 has 14 residues. This clonotype was detected only a few times. Its specificity is unknown. With a J-beta primer mix and a sample-barcoded 5' primer, a second PCR ran about 6 to 11 cycles. TCRdb ran MiXCR on the 5' RACE reads and lists one entry per CDR3 protein. Here the sample spans approximately 800,000 distinct CDR3 sequences, around 45% being singletons. The sample was blood. The clonotype originates from an elderly man in good health. V usage is TRBV12-3 or TRBV12-4 and J usage is TRBJ2-1; TRBD1 aligns across 8 bases. The DNA of the CDR3 is TGTGCCAGCAGACGGACAGGGCCTAGGTCTGAGCAGTTCTTC. It codes for CASRRTGPRSEQFF.